This TCR beta chain originates from a study of blood T cells in healthy people across ages. Details on this clonotype: The antigen remains unidentified.

Whole-study results and caveats: TCR beta diversity was tightly associated with the proportion of naive T cells. Estimates drawn from one million T cells were deemed to understate diversity. Among long-lived donors, naive CD4+ cells were more numerous and diversity higher than in aged donors.

This CDR3 has 16 residues. Total RNA was isolated from each sample in quantities of at least 5 micrograms. Next came a second PCR, run for about 7 to 12 cycles, which used a sample-barcoded 5' primer along with a J-beta primer mix. TCRdb independently ran MiXCR on the 5' RACE reads; one entry per CDR3 protein. This repertoire shows more than 800,000 distinct CDR3 sequences, about 28% found once; its top ten account for around a sixth. The TCR comes from a woman older than 75 in good health. The sample was blood. The chain is built from TRBV21-1 and TRBJ1-2; the table's D gene call, TRBD1, was not cross checked with the DNA. TRBV21-1 constitutes a pseudogene. CDR3 coding DNA: TGTGCCAACACTTTATGGACAGCGGGCCCTAACTATGGCTACACCTTC. Its protein product is CANTLWTAGPNYGYTF.